These 6 T cell receptor beta chains were sequenced from one sample in a study of T-cell reconstitution after alpha-beta-depleted transplantation in children. Unique molecular identifiers tagged the TCRbeta library. From the PCR reads, TCRdb called clonotypes with MiXCR, one entry per CDR3 protein. The repertoire holds about a million distinct CDR3 sequences, roughly 29% seen once, with approximately 30% in the top ten. The specimen was PBMCs, mostly from graft donor cells, collected 360 days after TCRalphabeta/CD19-depleted stem cell transplant. Source of these receptors: a boy in the first two years of life who had a stem cell transplant for SCID, so the T cells may come from the graft donor.

Only a few counts were recorded for this clonotype. The chain carries TRBV20-1 and TRBJ1-2, with no clear D. CDR1 and CDR2 (germline): DFQATT, SNEGSKA (reference sequence). The CDR3 extends over 12 amino acids. Trimming stripped 4 bases from V and 7 bases from J, with 13 bases between. The CDR3 region has the DNA TGCAGTGCTATTTACCCCGGTTCTGGCTACACCTTC. This encodes CSAIYPGSGYTF.

This clonotype was counted a few times. The CDR3 here is CSVAGLAGEANTGELFF. The CDR3 DNA follows: TGCAGCGTTGCGGGACTAGCGGGGGAGGCGAACACCGGGGAGCTGTTTTTT. The rearrangement joins TRBV29-1 to TRBJ2-2; 14 bases map to TRBD2. CDR1 and CDR2 (germline): SQVTM, ANQGSEA. The CDR3 is made up of 17 amino acids. Trimming cost V 4 bases and J 0 bases; bases outside gene matches: 4.

The chain joins TRBV7-2 to TRBJ2-1; perhaps TRBD2 as D (6 bases). Trimming stripped 1 base from V and 8 bases from J, with 18 bases between. Germline V gives CDR1 SGHTA, CDR2 FQGNSA. The CDR3 has 16 residues. The CDR3 loop is CASSLVAAGRIHEQFF. The CDR3 DNA follows: TGTGCCAGCAGCTTAGTAGCGGCAGGGCGGATCCATGAGCAGTTCTTC.

V usage is TRBV27 and J usage is TRBJ2-1; the D gene is possibly TRBD2 (7 bases). Germline values: CDR1 MNHEY, CDR2 SMNVEV (reference sequence). The CDR3 totals 15 residues. The V and J ends lost 3 bases and 7 bases respectively, with 16 bases between them. Written as DNA, the CDR3 is TGTGCCAGCAGTTTTGGGGGGGGCCGGCTAAATGAGCAGTTCTTC. Protein sequence: CASSFGGGRLNEQFF.

This sequence joins TRBV20-1 and TRBJ2-1; D might be TRBD1 or TRBD2, each matching 5 bases. Per the germline V gene, CDR1 is DFQATT and CDR2 is SNEGSKA (reference sequence). V shed 0 bases and J shed 4 bases, with 13 bases lying between them. The CDR3 spans 15 residues. The CDR3, as DNA: TGCAGTGCTAGAGAGTGGGGGTCCCTTTACAATGAGCAGTTCTTC. Residues: CSAREWGSLYNEQFF.

This clonotype was seen a few times. V and J are TRBV6-2 or TRBV6-3 and TRBJ2-2; unclear D gene. Germline values: CDR1 MNHEY, CDR2 SVGEGT. Trimming took 6 bases from V and 0 from J, leaving 11 bases between them. This CDR3 spans 15 amino acids. This CDR3 is CASSQTSANTGELFF. CDR3 in DNA: TGTGCCAGCAGCCAAACGTCTGCGAACACCGGGGAGCTGTTTTTT.